Below, 10 T cell receptor beta chains from the same sample are listed, as sequenced in a study of T cells in Graves' hyperthyroidism and ophthalmopathy. Amplified TCR beta CDR3 regions derived from RNA transcripts. HTBI primers were the set used in a first-round RT-PCR of the TCR CDR3. Using its own MiXCR run on the multiplex PCR reads, TCRdb lists one record per CDR3 protein. The sample lists about 270,000 distinct CDR3 sequences; 22% were seen once. What was sequenced was blood. Source of these receptors: a man aged 30 to 45 with Graves' ophthalmopathy.

The CDR3 loop reads CASSEYRSSYNEQFF. CDR3 nucleotide sequence: TGCGCCAGCAGTGAGTACCGGAGCTCCTACAATGAGCAGTTCTTC. The V and J genes are TRBV10-1 and TRBJ2-1; no clear D gene. This CDR3 spans 15 amino acids. V lost 1 base and J lost 0, with 7 bases in between. Germline CDR1 WNHNN, CDR2 SYGVQD (reference sequence).

The J gene is TRBJ2-1, the V gene TRBV10-1; a weak D match, TRBD1 (6 bases). The V gene's germline CDR1 is WNHNN and CDR2 SYGVQD (reference sequence). The CDR3 has 16 residues. Trimming took off 0 bases at V and 2 bases at J, with 11 bases between the two ends. The CDR3 nucleotides are TGCGCCAGCAGTGAGTCACAGGGAGATACCTACAATGAGCAGTTCTTC. Residues: CASSESQGDTYNEQFF.

This sequence joins TRBV5-5 and TRBJ1-2; D unclear. CDR3 length: 15 amino acids. V was pared by 0 bases and J by 7 bases, with 16 bases between. Germline CDR1 reads SGHKS; CDR2 reads YYEKEE (reference sequence). In DNA form, the CDR3 reads TGTGCCAGCAGCTTGGCCGCCAAAATTGCTAGTGGCTACACCTTC. This gives the protein CASSLAAKIASGYTF.

This sequence joins TRBV2 and TRBJ2-3, with D possibly matching TRBD2 (6 bases). Germline CDR1 is SNHLY and CDR2 is FYNNEI. CDR3 length: 16 amino acids. V lost 3 bases to trimming and J lost 1 base, with 14 bases between them. This CDR3 is CASSDQEGLGTDTQYF. CDR3 sequence (DNA): TGTGCCAGCAGTGACCAAGAGGGACTTGGCACAGATACGCAGTATTTT.

The V call is TRBV4-3, the J call TRBJ2-1; D is uncertain. The V end lost 1 base, the J end lost 2 bases, and 9 bases lay between the germline ends. Per germline, CDR1 LGHNA and CDR2 YSLEER. The CDR3 consists of 15 residues. The CDR3 here is CASSQAQTTYNEQFF. The CDR3 region has the DNA TGCGCCAGCAGCCAAGCTCAGACCACCTACAATGAGCAGTTCTTC.

This clonotype has a count of ten or more. CDR3 sequence: CSARIEGAGGGYTF. The CDR3 nucleotides are TGCAGTGCTCGGATAGAGGGGGCGGGAGGCGGCTACACCTTC. The V and J genes are TRBV20-1 and TRBJ1-2, with 7 bases that match TRBD1. V shed 5 bases and J 8 bases; nucleotides not matched to a gene: 14. This CDR3 region has 14 residues. Germline values: CDR1 DFQATT, CDR2 SNEGSKA (reference sequence).

The chain links TRBV12-5 to TRBJ2-1; 10 positions agree with TRBD2. V shed 7 bases and J 6 bases; nucleotides not matched to a gene: 12. The germline V gene has CDR1 LGHNT and CDR2 FRNRAP. CDR3 length: 16 amino acids. CDR3 DNA sequence: TGTGCTAGTGCCCCCCGAGCGGGAGGGCCCGTCAATGAGCAGTTCTTC. Translated: CASAPRAGGPVNEQFF.

Many counts were recorded for this clonotype. This chain uses TRBV5-1 with TRBJ1-4, with D perhaps matching TRBD1 (6 bases). Looked up from germline, CDR1 is SGHRS and CDR2 is YFSETQ. The V and J ends lost 3 bases and 6 bases respectively, with 15 bases between them. The CDR3 extends over 15 amino acids. The CDR3: CASSSQLGGDEKLFF. CDR3 DNA sequence: TGCGCCAGCAGCTCCCAATTGGGGGGCGATGAAAAACTGTTTTTT.

The sample holds many counts of this clonotype. This chain uses TRBV28 with TRBJ2-5; D is unclear. The ends were cut back, 4 bases at V and 0 bases at J, with 9 bases in the middle. Looked up from germline, CDR1 is MDHEN and CDR2 is SYDVKM. This CDR3 spans 14 amino acids. The CDR3 DNA is TGTGCCAGCAGTTATGCGGCCTACCAAGAGACCCAGTACTTC. Its translation is CASSYAAYQETQYF.

This clonotype was counted at least ten times. The gene calls are TRBV11-2 and TRBJ1-1; a possible D gene is TRBD1 (6 bases). CDR3 length equals 15 residues. Trimming took 1 base from V and 6 from J, leaving 15 bases between them. Germline assignment: CDR1 SGHAT and CDR2 FQNNGV. Here the CDR3 DNA reads TGTGCCAGCAGCTTAGTACAGGGTGAGGGGGCTGAAGCTTTCTTT. As protein: CASSLVQGEGAEAFF. The full variable domain, its missing parts supplied by reference TRBV11-2 and TRBJ1-1, is EAGVAQSPRYKIIEKRQSVAFWCNPISGHATLYWYQQILGQGPKLLIQFQNNGVVDDSQLPKDRFSAERLKGVDSTLKIQPAKLEDSAVYLCASSLVQGEGAEAFFGQGTRLTVV.